This TCR beta chain derives from a study of blood T cells in healthy people across ages. Next came a second PCR, run for about 7 to 12 cycles, which used a sample-barcoded 5' primer along with a J-beta primer mix. One entry per CDR3 protein, called by TCRdb with MiXCR from the 5' RACE reads. The table lists about 1,800,000 distinct CDR3 sequences, 28% of them singletons. This CDR3 has 17 residues. In germline, CDR1 is LGHNA, CDR2 YSLEER. The V segment lost 0 bases and the J segment 4 bases; nucleotides outside the gene matches: 3. Total RNA was isolated from each sample in quantities of at least 5.5 micrograms.

Material: blood. This receptor was identified in a woman aged 25 to 39 in good health. The J gene is TRBJ2-3, the V gene TRBV4-3; 14 bases agree with TRBD2. The CDR3 DNA reads as TGCGCCAGCAGCCAAGAGGGGACTAGCGGGAGCTCAGATACGCAGTATTTT. Amino acids: CASSQEGTSGSSDTQYF.